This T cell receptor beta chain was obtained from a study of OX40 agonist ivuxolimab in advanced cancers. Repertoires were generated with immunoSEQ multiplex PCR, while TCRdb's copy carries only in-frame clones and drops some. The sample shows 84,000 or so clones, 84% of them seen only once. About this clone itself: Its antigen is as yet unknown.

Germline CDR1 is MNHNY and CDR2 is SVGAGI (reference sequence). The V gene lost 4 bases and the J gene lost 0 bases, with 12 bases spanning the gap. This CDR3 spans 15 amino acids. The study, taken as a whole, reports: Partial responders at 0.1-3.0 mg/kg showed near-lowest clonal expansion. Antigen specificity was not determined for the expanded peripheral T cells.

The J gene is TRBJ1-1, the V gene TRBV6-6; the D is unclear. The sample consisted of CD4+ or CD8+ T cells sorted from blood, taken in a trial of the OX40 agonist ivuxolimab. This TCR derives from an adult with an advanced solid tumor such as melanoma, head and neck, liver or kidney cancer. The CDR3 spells CASSSAADLNTEAFF. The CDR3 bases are TGTGCCAGCAGTTCTGCCGCGGACCTGAACACTGAAGCTTTCTTT.